One and the same sample provided the 27 T cell receptor beta chains below, sequenced in a study of CD8+CD57+ T cells in acquired aplastic anemia. Patients included in sequencing had previously demonstrated CD8+CD57+ cell expansion by flow cytometry. The study profiled TCR beta VDJ and CDR3 using genomic DNA as template. MiXCR was run by TCRdb on the reads, yielding one entry per CDR3 protein. The sample lists approximately 130,000 distinct CDR3 sequences, about 40% occurring once. What was sequenced was sorted CD4+, CD8+, or CD8+CD57+ T cells (not recorded which) from PBMCs. The receptor set was obtained from a human donor with aplastic anemia.

This clonotype has only one observation. The chain employs TRBV20-1 and TRBJ1-5; TRBD1 is a possible D gene (6 bases). This CDR3 comprises 13 residues. Trimming stripped 3 bases from V and 7 bases from J, with 13 bases between. Germline V gene data show CDR1 as DFQATT and CDR2 as SNEGSKA (reference sequence). CDR3 residues: CSASPGAGQPQHF. DNA for the CDR3: TGCAGTGCTAGCCCAGGGGCAGGACAGCCCCAGCATTTT.

This clonotype was observed many times. This sequence joins TRBV4-1 and TRBJ1-1; TRBD1 might be the D (5 bases). This CDR3 comprises 15 residues. Trimming cost V 1 base and J 1 base, with 10 bases left between them. Germline CDR1 is MGHRA and CDR2 is YSYEKL. In nucleotides, the CDR3 is TGCGCCAGCAGCCAAGCCGACAGATCGAACACTGAAGCTTTCTTT. It codes for CASSQADRSNTEAFF.

This clonotype was detected many times. This chain joins TRBV20-1 and TRBJ2-1, with a weak D call TRBD2 (6 bases). The germline gives CDR1 DFQATT, CDR2 SNEGSKA (reference sequence). This CDR3 has 12 amino acids. V lost 6 bases, J lost 6 bases, and 12 bases lay in between. The CDR3 DNA reads TGCAGTGCCCTGGTGGGGGGCAATGAGCAGTTCTTC. This translates into CSALVGGNEQFF.

This clonotype was picked up many times. The CDR3 sequence: CASSQARGGGNTIYF. The CDR3 DNA reads as TGTGCCAGCAGCCAAGCCAGGGGAGGGGGAAACACCATATATTTT. This chain links TRBV3-1 with TRBJ1-3; possible D gene TRBD1, 6 bases. Germline values: CDR1 LGHDT, CDR2 YNNKEL (reference sequence). V lost 1 base and J lost 4, with 11 bases in between. This CDR3 contains 15 residues.

This clonotype was recorded at least ten times. The chain has TRBV19 and TRBJ1-2; 7 nucleotides match TRBD1. This CDR3 is 12 amino acids long. V lost 5 bases, J lost 5 bases, and 2 bases stayed unmatched. In germline, CDR1 is LNHDA, CDR2 SQIVND (reference sequence). CDR3 coding DNA: TGTGCCAGTAGTGAGACAGGGTATGGCTACACCTTC. Protein: CASSETGYGYTF.

Ten or more counts support this clonotype. The chain's CDR3 is CATSDFFGYKTVYEQYV. As DNA, the CDR3 is TGTGCCACCAGTGATTTTTTCGGCTACAAAACCGTCTACGAGCAGTACGTC. J is TRBJ2-7 and V is TRBV24-1; the D is unclear. Trimming took off 1 base at V and 3 bases at J, with 18 bases between the two ends. The CDR3 spans 17 residues. The V gene's germline CDR1 is KGHDR and CDR2 SFDVKD.

The V call is TRBV4-2, the J call TRBJ1-4, with D perhaps TRBD1 (5 bases). Germline values: CDR1 LGHNA, CDR2 YNFKEQ. With 1 base removed from V and 8 bases from J, the gap between germline ends came to 14 bases. This CDR3 comprises 15 residues. The CDR3 spells CASSQGGPRGEKLFF. The CDR3 nucleotides read TGTGCCAGCAGCCAAGGGGGCCCCAGAGGGGAAAAACTGTTTTTT.

There are many counts of this clonotype. The rearrangement links TRBV6-1 to TRBJ1-1; D is uncertain. The CDR3 consists of 13 residues. The ends were cut back, 0 bases at V and 9 bases at J, with 11 bases in the middle. Germline V gene lookup returns CDR1 MNHNS and CDR2 SASEGT. DNA of the CDR3: TGTGCCAGCAGTGAAGCTAGGAGAGGGCAAGCTTTCTTT. This codes for CASSEARRGQAFF.

This clonotype was seen many times. This chain links TRBV4-1 with TRBJ1-2; perhaps TRBD1 as D (6 bases). This CDR3 is built from 15 residues. Per germline, CDR1 MGHRA and CDR2 YSYEKL. Trimming left V 0 bases short and J 7 bases short, with 15 bases between. In DNA form, the CDR3 reads TGCGCCAGCAGCCAAGAACTGGGGGCCTTTAGTGGCTACACCTTC. Amino acids: CASSQELGAFSGYTF.

This clonotype has a count of ten or more. V and J are TRBV9 and TRBJ2-1; D perhaps matches TRBD2 (5 bases). The CDR3 loop spans 15 amino acids. The ends were cut back, 4 bases at V and 0 bases at J, with 11 bases in the middle. Germline CDR1 and CDR2: SGDLS and YYNGEE. Here the CDR3 DNA reads TGTGCCAGCAGCCCCATGGGGAGCTCCTACAATGAGCAGTTCTTC. Protein product: CASSPMGSSYNEQFF.

V usage is TRBV9 and J usage is TRBJ1-2; the match to TRBD1 covers 7 bases. After removal of 4 bases from V and 8 bases from J, the junction contained 8 bases not matched to a gene. Per germline, CDR1 SGDLS and CDR2 YYNGEE. The length of the CDR3 is 13 residues. The CDR3 bases are TGTGCCAGCAGCAGGGACAGTCCCCTCGGCTACACCTTC. Protein sequence: CASSRDSPLGYTF.

This clonotype was detected ten times or more. The CDR3 DNA is TGTGCCATCAGACTAGGGGGGGACACCGGGGAGCTGTTTTTT. Translation gives CAIRLGGDTGELFF. The chain is built from TRBV10-3 and TRBJ2-2; possible D gene TRBD2, 7 bases. This CDR3 region has 14 residues. With 6 bases removed from V and 3 bases from J, the gap between germline ends came to 11 bases. Germline V lookup: CDR1 ENHRY, CDR2 SYGVKD.

This clonotype was seen a few times. The chain employs TRBV27 and TRBJ1-6; TRBD1 matches 8 bases. This CDR3 is 15 amino acids long. The V segment lost 6 bases and the J segment 6 bases; nucleotides outside the gene matches: 7. The germline V gene encodes CDR1 MNHEY and CDR2 SMNVEV (reference sequence). The CDR3 here is CASSGGQVINSPLHF. The CDR3 coding sequence is TGTGCCAGCAGCGGGGGACAGGTTATTAATTCACCCCTCCACTTT.

This clonotype was picked up many times. The chain combines TRBV10-3 with TRBJ2-5; TRBD1 agrees at 8 bases. The germline gives CDR1 ENHRY, CDR2 SYGVKD. V was clipped by 3 bases and J by 2 bases; unmatched bases: 8. CDR3 length equals 16 residues. The CDR3 sequence is CAISDPRGQAQETQYF. CDR3 DNA sequence: TGTGCCATCAGTGACCCAAGGGGACAGGCTCAAGAGACCCAGTACTTC.

The chain is built from TRBV19 and TRBJ1-1; tentative D call: TRBD1 (6 bases). Trimming removed 5 bases at V and 1 base at J, with 11 bases between. The CDR3 runs 14 residues. The germline V gene has CDR1 LNHDA and CDR2 SQIVND (reference sequence). Here the CDR3 DNA reads TGTGCCAGTAGTGTCGCGGGACAGAACACTGAAGCTTTCTTT. Encoded protein: CASSVAGQNTEAFF. The whole variable domain, filled in from reference TRBV19 and TRBJ1-1, reads DGGITQSPKYLFRKEGQNVTLSCEQNLNHDAMYWYRQDPGQGLRLIYYSQIVNDFQKGDIAEGYSVSREKKESFPLTVTSAQKNPTAFYLCASSVAGQNTEAFFGQGTRLTVV.

The chain couples TRBV6-1 to TRBJ1-3; D call uncertain. Germline CDR1 reads MNHNS; CDR2 reads SASEGT. The CDR3 runs 13 residues. Deletions cut 3 bases from V and 0 bases from J, with 3 bases between. The CDR3: CASSDRSGNTIYF. CDR3 DNA: TGTGCCAGCAGTGACCGCTCTGGAAACACCATATATTTT.

V and J are TRBV14 and TRBJ2-3, with TRBD2 identical over 8 bases. Unmatched junction bases numbered 20, after V lost 4 bases and J lost 5 bases. Germline-derived CDR1 and CDR2 are SGHDN and FVKESK. CDR3 length: 19 amino acids. This chain's CDR3 is CASSPNARVAGKVIDTQYF. Here the CDR3 DNA reads TGTGCCAGCAGCCCGAATGCTAGGGTAGCGGGGAAAGTCATAGATACGCAGTATTTT.

This sequence joins TRBV10-2 and TRBJ2-2; D not certain. Germline loops: CDR1 WSHSY, CDR2 SAAADI. The CDR3 extends over 13 amino acids. V dropped 4 bases and J dropped 7 bases, with 10 bases sitting between them. CDR3 DNA: TGCGCCAGCAGTGCGTTAATAAGCGGGGAGCTGTTTTTT. Its translation: CASSALISGELFF.

As regards this clonotype: Just one base apart from a much larger clone, this may be a read error. The V gene is TRBV19, the J gene TRBJ1-3; possibly TRBD1 for D (5 bases). The CDR3 has 16 residues. From germline, CDR1 is LNHDA and CDR2 SQIVND (reference sequence). The chain's CDR3 is CARSIGGAASGNTIYF. The CDR3 coding sequence is TGTGCCCGTAGTATAGGAGGGGCGGCCTCTGGAAACACCATATATTTT.

Note on this clonotype: With a much larger clone just one base away, this may be a read error. The rearrangement joins TRBV12-3 or TRBV12-4 to TRBJ2-1; D gene uncertain. The CDR3 is 11 residues long. CDR3 loop: CASSYYNERFF. In DNA, the CDR3 is TGTGCCAGCAGTTATTACAATGAGCGGTTCTTC.

The rearrangement uses TRBV19 and TRBJ2-7; 7 bases fit TRBD2. The CDR3 extends over 14 amino acids. The ends lost 5 bases at V and 5 bases at J; junction bases unmatched: 9. Germline V lookup: CDR1 LNHDA, CDR2 SQIVND (reference sequence). In nucleotides, the CDR3 is TGTGCCAGTAGTCGTAGGGCCCTAGCGGACGAGCAGTACTTC. Residues: CASSRRALADEQYF.

This clonotype was recorded at least ten times. The chain carries TRBV28 and TRBJ1-1; D is ambiguous. The CDR3 loop spans 13 amino acids. CDR1 is MDHEN and CDR2 is SYDVKM in the germline V gene. V lost 4 bases to trimming and J lost 2 bases, with 8 bases between them. The CDR3 reads CASSSLVNTEAFF. The CDR3 DNA sequence: TGTGCCAGCAGTTCCCTTGTCAACACTGAAGCTTTCTTT.

The chain carries TRBV29-1 and TRBJ2-1; TRBD2 matches 9 bases. CDR1 and CDR2 (germline): SQVTM, ANQGSEA. V lost 6 bases, J lost 8 bases, and 8 bases stayed unmatched. This CDR3 region has 13 residues. The CDR3 here is CSVVAGAIDEQFF. CDR3 nucleotides: TGCAGCGTCGTAGCGGGAGCAATCGATGAGCAGTTCTTC.

This clonotype was picked up many times. V usage is TRBV7-9 and J usage is TRBJ1-5; unclear D gene. The CDR3 runs to 16 residues. CDR1 SEHNR and CDR2 FQNEAQ come from the germline V gene (reference sequence). Trimming took 0 bases from V and 0 from J, leaving 9 bases between them. The CDR3 reads CASSLASGFSNQPQHF. The CDR3 DNA reads TGTGCCAGCAGCTTAGCTTCCGGGTTTAGCAATCAGCCCCAGCATTTT.

Regarding this clonotype: With a much larger clone just one base away, this may be a read error. The J gene is TRBJ1-1, the V gene TRBV5-8, with D tentatively TRBD1 (5 bases). Germline V gene data show CDR1 as SGHTS and CDR2 as YDEGEE. This CDR3 comprises 13 residues. In DNA form, the CDR3 reads TGTGCCAGCAGCTTCCCGGGGCACACTGAAGCTCTCTTT. Amino acid sequence: CASSFPGHTEALF.

This chain uses TRBV29-1 with TRBJ1-2; 9 nucleotides match TRBD1. Germline trimming cut 0 bases from V and 8 bases from J; bases unmatched to any gene: 4. The CDR3 consists of 13 residues. CDR1 is SQVTM, CDR2 ANQGSEA, per germline. The CDR3 loop reads CSVEDGQGRGYTF. The CDR3 bases are TGCAGCGTTGAAGATGGACAGGGGAGGGGCTACACCTTC.

This clonotype was found a few times. J is TRBJ2-3 and V is TRBV5-1; 14 bases line up with TRBD2. Germline V gene sequence: CDR1 SGHRS, CDR2 YFSETQ. The CDR3 consists of 18 residues. The V and J ends lost 5 bases and 7 bases, in that order; junction bases with no gene match: 15. The CDR3 DNA sequence: TGCGCCAGCAGTTCTAAAACTATGACTAGCGGGGGGGCCAATACGCAGTATTTT. Translating gives CASSSKTMTSGGANTQYF.